What follows are 7 T cell receptor beta chains derived from one specimen sequenced in a study of cytomegalovirus exposure and HLA in healthy donors. This PCR relied on a set of 60 Vbeta primers and 13 Jbeta primers. Here immunoSEQ multiplex PCR was the method, and the copy in TCRdb shows in-frame clones only, minus some. Among about 190,000 clones, around three quarters were seen once, and the ten largest hold roughly 1.6%. The sample comprised PBMCs. These receptors were collected from a woman under 30 in good health and CMV-seronegative.

This chain joins TRBV5-1 and TRBJ2-7, with 8 bases aligning to TRBD1. Germline V lookup: CDR1 SGHRS, CDR2 YFSETQ. With V trimmed by 4 bases and J by 6 bases, 9 bases remained unmatched. CDR3 length equals 14 residues. CDR3 protein: CASSDPQGVGEQYF. CDR3 nucleotide sequence: TGCGCCAGCAGCGACCCACAGGGGGTGGGCGAGCAGTACTTC.

The chain combines TRBV5-1 with TRBJ1-2; D is ambiguous. From germline, CDR1 is SGHRS and CDR2 YFSETQ. This CDR3 contains 15 residues. Trimming removed 1 base at V and 1 base at J, with 11 bases between. Here the CDR3 reads CASSLTDRNNYGYTF. CDR3 bases: TGCGCCAGCAGCTTGACAGACCGGAATAACTATGGCTACACCTTC. Combining the CDR3 with reference TRBV5-1 and TRBJ1-2 gives the whole variable domain KAGVTQTPRYLIKTRGQQVTLSCSPISGHRSVSWYQQTPGQGLQFLFEYFSETQRNKGNFPGRFSGRQFSNSRSEMNVSTLELGDSALYLCASSLTDRNNYGYTFGSGTRLTVV.

In regard to this clone: Other DNA sequences in the sample encode the same CDR3. The rearrangement links TRBV18 to TRBJ1-4, with D perhaps TRBD1 (5 bases). The CDR3 is 14 residues long. V lost 3 bases and J lost 4, with 9 bases in between. Germline V gene sequence: CDR1 KGHSH, CDR2 LQKENI. The CDR3 sequence: CASSPGRDNEKLFF. CDR3 DNA sequence: TGTGCCAGCTCACCGGGCAGGGATAATGAAAAACTGTTTTTT. Full variable domain (outside the CDR3, taken from reference TRBV18 and TRBJ1-4): NAGVMQNPRHLVRRRGQEARLRCSPMKGHSHVYWYRQLPEEGLKFMVYLQKENIIDESGMPKERFSAEFPKEGPSILRIQQVVRGDSAAYFCASSPGRDNEKLFFGSGTQLSVL.

This clone has only one observation. This chain joins TRBV10-3 and TRBJ2-3; D may be TRBD1 (6 bases). V gave up 4 bases and J gave up 0 bases, with 11 bases separating them. The CDR3 extends over 15 amino acids. The V gene's germline CDR1 is ENHRY and CDR2 SYGVKD. In DNA, the CDR3 is TGTGCCATCAGTGTCCGGGACACCAGCACAGATACGCAGTATTTT. Translating gives CAISVRDTSTDTQYF.

The V gene is TRBV28, the J gene TRBJ2-7; 9 bases are shared with TRBD1. Unmatched junction bases numbered 11, after V lost 6 bases and J lost 5 bases. CDR1 is MDHEN, CDR2 SYDVKM, per germline. This CDR3 region has 15 residues. The CDR3, as DNA: TGTGCCAGCAGGTTACCGGGACAGGGTGAGCACGAGCAGTACTTC. Its protein product is CASRLPGQGEHEQYF.

The V and J genes are TRBV4-1 and TRBJ1-4; TRBD1 matches at 9 bases. Germline V gene sequence: CDR1 MGHRA, CDR2 YSYEKL. The CDR3 extends over 16 amino acids. V lost 4 bases and J lost 8; bases outside the gene matches: 11. The CDR3 here is CASSLITGGPDEKLFF. The CDR3 nucleotides are TGCGCCAGCAGCCTTATAACAGGGGGCCCGGACGAAAAACTGTTTTTT.

This clone was seen more than once but under ten times. The chain has TRBV5-1 and TRBJ1-1; 8 nucleotides line up with TRBD1. After removal of 4 bases from V and 5 bases from J, the junction contained 4 bases not matched to a gene. Germline lookup yields CDR1 SGHRS and CDR2 YFSETQ. This CDR3 is built from 13 residues. CDR3 nucleotide sequence: TGCGCCAGCAGCCTACGGACAGGGACTGAAGCTTTCTTT. Its translation is CASSLRTGTEAFF.